A selection of T cell receptor beta chains follows, all from one sample in a study of T cells in Graves' hyperthyroidism and ophthalmopathy. TCRdb reprocessed the multiplex PCR reads via MiXCR and lists one record per CDR3 protein. The repertoire consists of some 490,000 distinct CDR3 sequences, with approximately 23% occurring once and the leading ten covering around 54%. Sequencing was carried out using blood. These receptors all stem from an older woman with Graves' ophthalmopathy. CDR3s include the opening cysteine and the closing phenylalanine or tryptophan. The D gene is left open where the match is weak. Clone size is given for some rows only: seen once, a few or many times, or a class if the clone is expanded.

d_call j_call v_call clone_size cdr3_nt cdr3_aa
NA TRBJ2-6 TRBV7-2 NA TGTGCCAGCAGTCTCCGTCCCTCTGGGGCCAACGTCCTGACTTTC CASSLRPSGANVLTF
TRBD1 TRBJ1-5 TRBV27 many TGTGCCAGCAGCCCGACAGGGCGTCAGCCCCAGCATTTT CASSPTGRQPQHF
NA TRBJ1-3 TRBV18 few TGTGCCAGCTCACCGGAAGGTTCTGGAAACACCATATATTTT CASSPEGSGNTIYF
NA TRBJ2-5 TRBV5-1 few TGCGCCAGCAGCTTGGCGGCGGACGGGACCCAGTACTTC CASSLAADGTQYF
NA TRBJ2-5 TRBV7-8 few TGTGCCAGCGGCCCAGAAGAGACCCAGTACTTC CASGPEETQYF
NA TRBJ1-1 TRBV20-1 many TGCAGTGCTAGAGCGTCGACGAACACTGAAGCTTTCTTT CSARASTNTEAFF
NA TRBJ1-5 TRBV6-1 few TGTGCCAGCGGAAGGGAGTATTATCAGCCCCAGCATTTT CASGREYYQPQHF
NA TRBJ2-3 TRBV7-9 NA TGTGCCAGCAGTCCTAATAGGGCGGATACGCAGTATTTT CASSPNRADTQYF
NA TRBJ2-7 TRBV27 few TGTGCCAGCAGTGATCAAACCGGGACACTTAACGAGCAGTACTTC CASSDQTGTLNEQYF
TRBD1 TRBJ1-5 TRBV12-3/TRBV12-4 many TGTGCCAGCAGGGTGGGACAGGGCAATAATCAGCCCCAGCATTTT CASRVGQGNNQPQHF
NA TRBJ2-5 TRBV30 once TGTGCCTGGAGGCAGAGGGGGGGGTTACAAGAGACCCAGTACTTC CAWRQRGGLQETQYF
TRBD2 TRBJ2-3 TRBV10-3 few TGTGCCATCAGGGGACTAGCGGGAGTAGGGTCAGATACGCAGTATTTT CAIRGLAGVGSDTQYF
NA TRBJ2-7 TRBV19 NA TGTGCCAGTAGTCTCCAGGTAGGCAGTTCCTACGAGCAGTACTTC CASSLQVGSSYEQYF
TRBD1 TRBJ2-5 TRBV5-1 NA TGCGCCAGCAGCTTGGGGACAGGGGGCATGGAAGAGACCCAGTACTTC CASSLGTGGMEETQYF
NA TRBJ1-2 TRBV10-1 NA TGCGCCAGCAGTAATACGAGGGCTAACTATGGCTACACCTTC CASSNTRANYGYTF
TRBD1 TRBJ2-7 TRBV20-1 NA TGCAGTGCTACCAGGGACAGCCGCTACGAGCAGTACTTC CSATRDSRYEQYF
TRBD1 TRBJ1-1 TRBV29-1 NA TGCAGCGTTGATTGGGGCAGGGGGCCTTTCTCTGAAGCTTTCTTT CSVDWGRGPFSEAFF
TRBD1 TRBJ1-2 TRBV5-8 NA TGTGCCAGCAGCCTCGACAGGGGAGGAGGCTATGGCTACACCTTC CASSLDRGGGYGYTF
NA TRBJ2-1 TRBV24-1 few TGTGCCACCAGTGATCCGACGCTCGGGGAGCAGTTCTTC CATSDPTLGEQFF
NA TRBJ2-3 TRBV7-3 NA TGTGCCAGCAGCTTACTGTCATCGTCCGATACGCAGTATTTT CASSLLSSSDTQYF
NA TRBJ2-7 TRBV28 many TGTGCCAGCAGTCCAGGTTTGTCAACCTACGAGCAGTACTTC CASSPGLSTYEQYF
TRBD1 TRBJ1-1 TRBV5-1 NA TGCGCCAGCAGCTCTACTACAGGGGGCGGGACTGAAGCTTTCTTT CASSSTTGGGTEAFF
NA TRBJ1-1 TRBV5-1 NA TGCGCCAGCGCCCAAGGGGACACTGAAGCTTTCTTT CASAQGDTEAFF
TRBD1 TRBJ1-5 TRBV20-1 many TGCAGTGCTTCACAGGGGGCATCTTATCAGCCCCAGCATTTT CSASQGASYQPQHF
NA TRBJ2-4 TRBV3-1 NA TGTGCCAGCAGCCAAGCCCCCGGACTACAGTACTTC CASSQAPGLQYF
NA TRBJ2-7 TRBV2 many TGTGCCAGCAGGAGGGACGCGACCTACGAGCAGTACTTC CASRRDATYEQYF
TRBD2 TRBJ2-3 TRBV12-3/TRBV12-4 many TGTGCCAGCAGTTCCGCGGGAGGGACAGATACGCAGTATTTT CASSSAGGTDTQYF
NA TRBJ2-3 TRBV11-1 many TGTGCCAGCAGCCACCTAAGGGGACCAGCGGTGGATACGCAGTATTTT CASSHLRGPAVDTQYF
NA TRBJ2-1 TRBV27 many TGTGCCAGCAGTTTATGGAGGGGGGCGCGGTATGAGCAGTTCTTC CASSLWRGARYEQFF